These 9 T cell receptor beta chains came from one sample sequenced in a study of blood T cell repertoires in COVID-19. Generated by immunoSEQ multiplex PCR, the TCRdb table keeps only in-frame clones and is missing some. The repertoire holds approximately 14,000 clones, with 65% to 85% as singletons. Material for sequencing was peripheral blood. Receptors were obtained from a man in his forties or fifties with active COVID-19.

This chain connects TRBV7-9 to TRBJ1-2; 7 nucleotides match TRBD1. CDR1 is SEHNR and CDR2 is FQNEAQ in the germline V gene (reference sequence). The CDR3 consists of 12 residues. V gave up 2 bases and J gave up 8 bases; unmatched junction bases: 2. DNA of the CDR3: TGTGCCAGCAGCTTAACAGGGGACGGCTACACCTTC. Its protein is CASSLTGDGYTF.

The gene calls are TRBV2 and TRBJ2-3; D not resolved. The germline V gene has CDR1 SNHLY and CDR2 FYNNEI. V shed 6 bases and J shed 7 bases, with 5 bases lying between them. The CDR3 length is 10 residues. DNA for the CDR3: TGTGCCAGCAGACTCCATACGCAGTATTTT. Its translation is CASRLHTQYF.

The V call is TRBV29-1, the J call TRBJ2-5; 7 nucleotides align to TRBD1. The V and J ends lost 3 bases and 5 bases, in that order; junction bases with no gene match: 12. CDR1 and CDR2 from the germline V gene are SQVTM and ANQGSEA. The CDR3 length is 15 residues. The chain's CDR3 is CSVDRVDRVGETQYF. CDR3 coding DNA: TGCAGCGTTGATAGGGTTGACAGGGTGGGTGAGACCCAGTACTTC.

The chain joins TRBV9 to TRBJ1-1; weak D call: TRBD1 (5 bases). CDR1 and CDR2 (germline): SGDLS, YYNGEE. The CDR3 totals 15 residues. V was pared by 6 bases and J by 0 bases, with 15 bases between. The CDR3 DNA reads as TGTGCCAGCACCGCCGGGCGGGGCTTGAACACTGAAGCTTTCTTT. Protein product: CASTAGRGLNTEAFF.

The V and J genes are TRBV14 and TRBJ2-3; 7 nucleotides match TRBD2. This CDR3 contains 17 residues. The germline V gene encodes CDR1 SGHDN and CDR2 FVKESK. The ends lost 2 bases at V and 3 bases at J; junction bases unmatched: 11. Here the CDR3 reads CASSQLWGGLTTDTQYF. CDR3 DNA: TGTGCCAGCAGCCAACTCTGGGGGGGACTGACAACAGATACGCAGTATTTT.

The V call is TRBV7-9, the J call TRBJ2-3; TRBD1 matches at 7 bases. The CDR3 is 17 residues long. With 3 bases clipped from V and 3 bases from J, the junction kept 12 bases outside the gene matches. Germline V gene sequence: CDR1 SEHNR, CDR2 FQNEAQ (reference sequence). The CDR3 loop is CASSFTETGFMTDTQYF. CDR3 nucleotides: TGTGCCAGCAGCTTCACAGAGACAGGGTTTATGACAGATACGCAGTATTTT. Full variable domain (missing parts from reference TRBV7-9 and TRBJ2-3): DTGVSQNPRHKITKRGQNVTFRCDPISEHNRLYWYRQTLGQGPEFLTYFQNEAQLEKSRLLSDRFSAERPKGSFSTLEIQRTEQGDSAMYLCASSFTETGFMTDTQYFGPGTRLTVL.

CDR3 sequence (DNA): TGTGCCAGCAGCTTCGGGACTAGCGGGTCACTTGAGCAGTTCTTC. Protein product: CASSFGTSGSLEQFF. The chain has TRBV7-7 and TRBJ2-1; 12 bases line up with TRBD2. There are 15 residues in the CDR3. Looked up from germline, CDR1 is SSHAT and CDR2 is FNYEAQ (reference sequence). V lost 3 bases, J lost 9 bases, and 6 bases stayed unmatched. Full variable domain (outside the CDR3, taken from reference TRBV7-7 and TRBJ2-1): GAGVSQSPRYKVTKRGQDVTLRCDPISSHATLYWYQQALGQGPEFLTYFNYEAQPDKSGLPSDRFSAERPEGSISTLTIQRTEQRDSAMYRCASSFGTSGSLEQFFGPGTRLTVL.

This chain joins TRBV5-4 and TRBJ2-3, with TRBD2 matching over 9 bases. The CDR3 covers 20 residues. Germline lookup yields CDR1 SGHNT and CDR2 YYREEE (reference sequence). The J segment lost 6 bases and the V segment lost 2 bases, leaving 22 bases of the junction unmatched. CDR3 loop: CASSFYNESSGTHKADTQYF. The CDR3 DNA sequence: TGTGCCAGCAGCTTTTACAATGAGTCTAGCGGGACCCATAAAGCGGATACGCAGTATTTT.

This rearrangement joins TRBV20-1 to TRBJ2-5; no clear D gene. This CDR3 region has 11 residues. Per the germline V gene, CDR1 is DFQATT and CDR2 is SNEGSKA (reference sequence). Trimming shortened V by 3 bases and J by 5 bases, and 7 bases separated the two germline ends. CDR3 nucleotides: TGCAGTGCTAGGGTAGTGGAGACCCAGTACTTC. Translated, it gives CSARVVETQYF.